Included here is one TCR beta chain sequence, with context. In the original analysis: Using reference gene primer amplification, nucleated cell counts were estimated. TCRdb's copy holds only in-frame clones and misses some; the assay was immunoSEQ multiplex PCR. That table furnishes V, J and clone size, whereas the DNA furnished D and trimming. The sample lists about 220,000 clones; about nine tenths were seen once. The source of the sample is a study of blood T cell repertoires in COVID-19. Study summary: Italy, Spain and the United States were the sources of the convalescent and acute COVID-19 samples. T cells, B-cell-depleted T cells, or PBMCs provided the cDNA or gDNA that served as material.

Germline V gives CDR1 SGHAT, CDR2 FQNNGV. This CDR3 has 13 amino acids. The V end was cut by 3 bases, the J end by 5 bases, with 10 bases between. The rearrangement joins TRBV11-2 to TRBJ2-5, with a weak D call TRBD2 (5 bases). Sequenced sample: peripheral blood. This receptor was taken from a man aged 25 to 45 who had recovered from COVID-19. The CDR3 sequence is CASSFPGEETQYF. In DNA, the CDR3 is TGTGCCAGCAGCTTTCCCGGGGAGGAGACCCAGTACTTC.